This entry lists 6 T cell receptor beta chains sequenced from one sample in a study of control samples from healthy donors and cancer patients. The repertoire was sequenced with immunoSEQ multiplex PCR; TCRdb's copy has only in-frame clones and lacks some. The repertoire holds about 85,000 clones, with about 89% as singletons. The material sequenced was blood. These receptors were taken from a woman aged 60 to 75 in good health.

The genes are TRBV5-4 and TRBJ2-7; 8 nucleotides match TRBD2. CDR3 length equals 14 residues. CDR1 and CDR2 from the germline V gene are SGHNT and YYREEE (reference sequence). The V and J ends lost 4 bases and 2 bases, in that order; junction bases with no gene match: 5. The CDR3 region has the DNA TGTGCCAGCAGCCTGAGCGGGAGAGCCTACGAGCAGTACTTC. Protein sequence: CASSLSGRAYEQYF.

The chain carries TRBV6-5 and TRBJ1-3; TRBD1 is a possible D gene (5 bases). The V and J ends lost 9 bases and 2 bases respectively, with 8 bases between them. Looked up from germline, CDR1 is MNHEY and CDR2 is SVGAGI. This CDR3 contains 12 residues. CDR3 protein: CARGGTGNTIYF. CDR3 sequence (DNA): TGTGCCAGGGGGGGAACTGGAAACACCATATATTTT.

This chain joins TRBV5-6 and TRBJ2-3; 9 bases are a match to TRBD1. The V gene end was trimmed by 1 base and the J gene end by 3 bases; junction bases not matched to a gene: 3. This CDR3 contains 15 residues. CDR1 is SGHDT, CDR2 YYEEEE, per germline. The CDR3 nucleotides read TGTGCCAGCAGCTTGCGGGACAGGGCGACAGATACGCAGTATTTT. Its translation is CASSLRDRATDTQYF.

This clone showed up just a few times. The chain couples TRBV12-3 or TRBV12-4 to TRBJ1-2; D ambiguous. The CDR3 spans 13 residues. V lost 6 bases to trimming and J lost 1 base, with 9 bases between them. CDR3 protein: CASSRSDNYGYTF. The DNA of the CDR3 is TGTGCCAGCAGCCGGAGTGATAACTATGGCTACACCTTC.

The DNA for the CDR3 is TGTGCCAGCAGCCAAGTACCAGCGGGGGTCACAGATACGCAGTATTTT. As protein: CASSQVPAGVTDTQYF. The rearrangement uses TRBV3-1 (or the pseudogene TRBV3-2) and TRBJ2-3; TRBD2 agrees at 8 bases. The CDR3 length is 16 residues. The germline CDR1 and CDR2 sequences are LGHDT and YNNKEL (reference sequence). Trimming at V came to 1 base and at J to 2 bases, leaving 5 bases not matched to a gene.

The V call is TRBV5-1, the J call TRBJ2-7; 9 nucleotides match TRBD2. This CDR3 contains 14 residues. CDR1 is SGHRS and CDR2 is YFSETQ in the germline V gene. The trim removed 0 bases at V and 4 bases at J, leaving 2 bases unmatched. CDR3 nucleotide sequence: TGCGCCAGCAGCTTGGCTAGCGGGAAATACGAGCAGTACTTC. It translates to CASSLASGKYEQYF.